The 26 T cell receptor beta chains below come from one sample, sequenced in a study of identical twins. TCRdb analysed the 5' RACE reads with MiXCR anew, one entry per CDR3 protein. This repertoire shows hundreds of thousands of distinct CDR3 sequences, 9% to 15% found once; its top ten account for 1.5% to 2%. These data were likewise used in another study, on yellow fever vaccine responses in identical twins.

Sequences were obtained from PBMCs. These receptors all come from a woman younger than 35 in good health.

The V gene is TRBV12-3 or TRBV12-4, the J gene TRBJ2-7; 9 bases match TRBD2. J gave up 7 bases and V 6 bases, and 13 bases lay outside the gene matches. The CDR3 extends over 15 amino acids. The CDR3 is CASSLNSGSIREQYF. The CDR3 region has the DNA TGTGCCAGCAGCTTAAATAGCGGGAGTATCAGGGAGCAGTACTTC.

This clonotype has at least ten counts. The genes are TRBV28 and TRBJ2-3; 11 bases line up with TRBD2. V was clipped by 5 bases and J by 1 base; unmatched bases: 5. Germline CDR1 MDHEN, CDR2 SYDVKM. The CDR3 extends over 16 amino acids. CDR3 sequence (DNA): TGTGCCAGCAGTCCGATGACTAGCGGGGGCACAGATACGCAGTATTTT. Translating it yields CASSPMTSGGTDTQYF.

This clonotype has just a few counts. The chain recombines TRBV25-1 with TRBJ2-1; D is tentatively TRBD1 or TRBD2 (5 bases each). There are 15 residues in the CDR3. V lost 3 bases to trimming and J lost 10 bases, with 19 bases between them. Germline V CDR1 and CDR2: MGHDK, SYGVNS. The CDR3 spells CASSDPGTPTLEQFF. DNA of the CDR3: TGTGCCAGCAGTGACCCCGGGACCCCCACCTTGGAGCAGTTCTTC.

This clonotype was recorded many times. The chain has TRBV18 and TRBJ2-3, with 13 bases matching TRBD2. Trimming at V came to 5 bases and at J to 5 bases, leaving 7 bases not matched to a gene. The CDR3 covers 16 residues. The V gene's germline CDR1 is KGHSH and CDR2 LQKENI. The CDR3 bases are TGTGCCAGCTCAGCGACTAGCGGGAGGCGAGTAGATACGCAGTATTTT. Amino acids: CASSATSGRRVDTQYF.

The chain joins TRBV7-9 to TRBJ1-3, with unresolved D. V lost 2 bases and J 0 bases, leaving 8 bases between the germline ends. There are 15 residues in the CDR3. CDR1 and CDR2 (germline): SEHNR, FQNEAQ (reference sequence). The CDR3 DNA reads TGTGCCAGCAGCTTATGGACCGACTCTGGAAACACCATATATTTT. Its protein product is CASSLWTDSGNTIYF. Complete variable domain (other parts from reference TRBV7-9 and TRBJ1-3): DTGVSQNPRHKITKRGQNVTFRCDPISEHNRLYWYRQTLGQGPEFLTYFQNEAQLEKSRLLSDRFSAERPKGSFSTLEIQRTEQGDSAMYLCASSLWTDSGNTIYFGEGSWLTVV.

This clonotype showed up many times. The chain is built from TRBV5-1 and TRBJ2-2, with 7 positions matching TRBD1. The CDR3 is made up of 14 amino acids. Germline V gene sequence: CDR1 SGHRS, CDR2 YFSETQ. V gave up 3 bases and J gave up 5 bases; unmatched junction bases: 4. The CDR3, as DNA: TGCGCCAGCAGCTACGACAGGGTTACCGGGGAGCTGTTTTTT. Translating it yields CASSYDRVTGELFF.

V usage is TRBV6-5 and J usage is TRBJ2-2; 7 nucleotides align to TRBD2. The junction had 4 bases not matched to a gene; V was cut back by 0 bases and J by 6 bases. The CDR3 consists of 15 residues. CDR1 is MNHEY and CDR2 is SVGAGI in the germline V gene. CDR3: CASSYSFSGSGELFF. The CDR3 coding sequence is TGTGCCAGCAGTTACTCGTTTAGCGGGTCCGGGGAGCTGTTTTTT.

This clonotype was recorded a few times. The DNA is omitted, as the CDR3 cannot be located on it reliably, and the CDR3 follows TCRdb's listing. The V gene is TRBV23-1, the J gene TRBJ2-2; the listed D gene, TRBD2, was not tested against the DNA. TRBV23-1 is identified as an open reading frame with a role that is uncertain. The CDR3 comprises 19 residues, both ends counted. CDR3 protein: CASSQSRLAGGEDRGAVFF.

The V call is TRBV20-1, the J call TRBJ2-5, with no clear D. V was shortened by 0 bases and J by 0 bases, with 20 bases between the two germline ends. Germline V gene data show CDR1 as DFQATT and CDR2 as SNEGSKA (reference sequence). This CDR3 is 18 amino acids long. The CDR3 DNA reads as TGCAGTGCTAGAGATCCGCGACTGCCGCGAATTGACCAAGAGACCCAGTACTTC. Translated, it gives CSARDPRLPRIDQETQYF.

The J gene is TRBJ2-7, the V gene TRBV4-1; the D gene is possibly TRBD2 (6 bases). Deletions cut 4 bases from V and 3 bases from J, with 16 bases between. The CDR3 is 15 residues long. The germline V gene has CDR1 MGHRA and CDR2 YSYEKL. The CDR3 loop reads CASSLRLAIGYEQYF. In nucleotides, the CDR3 is TGCGCCAGCAGCCTTCGGCTAGCGATCGGCTACGAGCAGTACTTC.

This clonotype turned up a few times. This rearrangement joins TRBV20-1 to TRBJ1-2; TRBD1 aligns across 8 bases. Germline CDR1 DFQATT, CDR2 SNEGSKA (reference sequence). CDR3 length equals 14 residues. V shed 6 bases, J shed 4 bases, and the junction held 10 bases outside the gene matches. CDR3 region: CSAPEQGASYGYTF. The DNA of the CDR3 is TGCAGTGCCCCAGAGCAGGGGGCGAGCTATGGCTACACCTTC.

Only a few counts were recorded for this clonotype. The chain links TRBV12-3 or TRBV12-4 to TRBJ2-1; 9 positions agree with TRBD2. This CDR3 region has 15 residues. V was clipped by 6 bases and J by 4 bases; unmatched bases: 7. The CDR3 is CASRLAGGRYNEQFF. CDR3 in DNA: TGTGCCAGCAGGTTGGCGGGAGGGCGGTACAATGAGCAGTTCTTC.

This clonotype turned up a few times. The J gene is TRBJ2-3, the V gene TRBV15; TRBD1 might be the D (5 bases). The CDR3 extends over 15 amino acids. Germline CDR1 is LNHNV and CDR2 is YYDKDF (reference sequence). Trimming left V 1 base short and J 0 bases short, with 8 bases between. The CDR3, as DNA: TGTGCCACCAGCAGAGGACAGCCTAGCACAGATACGCAGTATTTT. Amino acid sequence: CATSRGQPSTDTQYF.

The V gene is TRBV11-2, the J gene TRBJ2-7; 9 bases map to TRBD2. J lost 4 bases, V lost 5 bases, and 18 bases had no gene match. The CDR3 runs 18 residues. The germline V gene encodes CDR1 SGHAT and CDR2 FQNNGV. The CDR3 DNA follows: TGTGCCAGCAGCCCCCAAGGTTCAAGCGGGAGGCATAAGTACGAGCAGTACTTC. It yields the protein CASSPQGSSGRHKYEQYF.

The V gene is TRBV21-1, the J gene TRBJ2-7; the table's TRBD1 call for D was not verified on the DNA. TRBV21-1 is designated a pseudogene. The CDR3 is 14 residues long. As DNA, the CDR3 is TGTGCCAGCCGCGACAGGGATGATGCCTACGAGCAGTACGTC. As protein: CASRDRDDAYEQYV.

This clonotype has more than one count but fewer than ten. This chain connects TRBV20-1 to TRBJ2-1, with 7 positions matching TRBD2. Losses at the gene ends were 2 bases for V and 0 bases for J; bases not matched to a gene: 10. CDR3 length: 17 residues. Germline V gene lookup returns CDR1 DFQATT and CDR2 SNEGSKA (reference sequence). CDR3 sequence: CSARKSSGLSSYNEQFF. In nucleotides, the CDR3 is TGCAGTGCTAGAAAGTCTAGCGGTCTTAGCTCCTACAATGAGCAGTTCTTC.

This clonotype was seen at least ten times. The V call is TRBV5-1, the J call TRBJ2-7, with 15 nucleotides matching TRBD2. J gave up 1 base and V 5 bases, and 7 bases lay outside the gene matches. From germline, CDR1 is SGHRS and CDR2 YFSETQ. The CDR3 has 17 amino acids. CDR3 coding DNA: TGCGCCAGCAGATCTGGACTAGCGGGAGGGTCTTCCTACGAGCAGTACTTC. As protein: CASRSGLAGGSSYEQYF. Drawing the rest from reference TRBV5-1 and TRBJ2-7, the complete variable domain is KAGVTQTPRYLIKTRGQQVTLSCSPISGHRSVSWYQQTPGQGLQFLFEYFSETQRNKGNFPGRFSGRQFSNSRSEMNVSTLELGDSALYLCASRSGLAGGSSYEQYFGPGTRLTVT.

The CDR3 protein is CASSAILGAWGQPQHF. For the CDR3, the DNA is TGTGCCAGCAGTGCGATCTTGGGGGCTTGGGGACAGCCCCAGCATTTT. J is TRBJ1-5 and V is TRBV28; D perhaps matches TRBD1 (6 bases). V gave up 5 bases and J gave up 7 bases, with 21 bases separating them. Germline V gives CDR1 MDHEN, CDR2 SYDVKM. The CDR3 is 16 amino acids.

The rearrangement joins TRBV3-1 to TRBJ2-2; D is perhaps TRBD2 (5 bases). The CDR3 consists of 14 residues. V lost 5 bases, J lost 4 bases, and 11 bases lay in between. CDR1 is LGHDT, CDR2 YNNKEL, per germline (reference sequence). The CDR3 loop is CASSKVDSTGELFF. CDR3 coding DNA: TGTGCCAGCAGCAAGGTGGACTCCACCGGGGAGCTGTTTTTT.

Many counts were recorded for this clonotype. The DNA for the CDR3 is TGTGCCAGCAGCCCCGGGACACACAATGAGCAGTTCTTC. Its translation: CASSPGTHNEQFF. The chain recombines TRBV6-4 with TRBJ2-1; tentative D call: TRBD1 (6 bases). The CDR3 spans 13 residues. CDR1 and CDR2 from the germline V gene are MRHNA and SNTAGT. With 6 bases removed from V and 5 bases from J, the gap between germline ends came to 11 bases.

This clonotype occurred many times. The gene calls are TRBV24-1 and TRBJ2-3, with 10 bases lining up with TRBD1. The CDR3 sequence is 15 residues long. Germline V gene lookup returns CDR1 KGHDR and CDR2 SFDVKD. Trimming at V came to 3 bases and at J to 5 bases, leaving 4 bases not matched to a gene. The CDR3 sequence is CATSDPGQGLDTQYF. The CDR3 bases are TGTGCCACCAGTGATCCGGGACAGGGGTTAGATACGCAGTATTTT.

The chain recombines TRBV10-3 with TRBJ2-2; 10 bases align to TRBD2. Losses at the gene ends were 4 bases for V and 7 bases for J; bases not matched to a gene: 9. The length of the CDR3 is 16 residues. Germline V CDR1 and CDR2: ENHRY, SYGVKD. The CDR3 is CAISGTGTSEIGELFF. Written as DNA, the CDR3 is TGTGCCATCAGTGGTACCGGGACTAGCGAAATCGGGGAGCTGTTTTTT.

This clonotype has only a few counts. The V and J genes are TRBV4-2 and TRBJ2-3; the match to TRBD1 covers 11 bases. CDR3 length equals 17 residues. Germline V gives CDR1 LGHNA, CDR2 YNFKEQ. V was clipped by 0 bases and J by 5 bases; unmatched bases: 7. This CDR3 reads CASSQDPGTGGVDTQYF. In nucleotides, the CDR3 is TGTGCCAGCAGCCAAGATCCAGGGACAGGGGGTGTAGATACGCAGTATTTT.

This clonotype was found a few times. The chain is built from TRBV28 and TRBJ2-7; no clear D gene. Per the germline V gene, CDR1 is MDHEN and CDR2 is SYDVKM. This CDR3 spans 15 amino acids. The V end was cut by 3 bases, the J end by 3 bases, with 15 bases between. CDR3 sequence reads: CASSFSYMKHYEQYF. CDR3 coding DNA: TGTGCCAGCAGTTTTTCTTATATGAAACACTACGAGCAGTACTTC.

This clonotype was counted between two and nine times. The chain recombines TRBV5-1 with TRBJ2-1; TRBD2 might be the D (6 bases). The CDR3 runs to 14 residues. CDR1 is SGHRS and CDR2 is YFSETQ in the germline V gene. The V end was cut by 0 bases, the J end by 13 bases, with 17 bases between. The CDR3 region has the DNA TGCGCCAGCAGCTTGGGGGAGGAGTCGTACCAACAGTTCTTC. This translates into CASSLGEESYQQFF.

This clonotype was detected only a few times. This chain joins TRBV5-1 and TRBJ2-3; D may be TRBD1 (6 bases). V dropped 3 bases and J dropped 5 bases, with 13 bases sitting between them. The length of the CDR3 is 14 residues. Germline V CDR1 and CDR2: SGHRS, YFSETQ. Here the CDR3 DNA reads TGCGCCAGCAGCTCTCGGACAGTCCGAGATACGCAGTATTTT. Amino acids: CASSSRTVRDTQYF. The whole variable domain, remainder taken from reference TRBV5-1 and TRBJ2-3, is KAGVTQTPRYLIKTRGQQVTLSCSPISGHRSVSWYQQTPGQGLQFLFEYFSETQRNKGNFPGRFSGRQFSNSRSEMNVSTLELGDSALYLCASSSRTVRDTQYFGPGTRLTVL.